These T cell receptor beta chains were read from a single sample in a study of CD8+ T cells in alopecia areata. Produced via immunoSEQ multiplex PCR; TCRdb's table is partial and in-frame only. The repertoire includes 13,000 to 15,000 clones, around 50% of them detected once, and around 4.2% sits in the top ten. Sequenced sample: CD4+ Tregs sorted from blood. The receptors stem from a human donor with alopecia areata. Both conserved end residues are part of each CDR3. D genes are given only for firm matches. Rows give clone size only sometimes, using once, few, many, or a class for an expanded clone.

>TRBV7-2|-|-|TRBJ2-2
CASSPGAWGTGELFF
TGTGCCAGCAGCCCCGGGGCGTGGGGCACCGGGGAGCTGTTTTTT
>TRBV21-1|-|-|TRBJ1-5
CASSTKLQGQPQHF
TGTGCCAGCAGCACGAAGTTACAGGGACAGCCCCAGCATTTT
>TRBV28|TRBD2|few|TRBJ2-5
CATHVLAERRETQYF
TGTGCCACCCACGTTCTAGCGGAGAGAAGGGAGACCCAGTACTTC
>TRBV6-1|TRBD1|-|TRBJ2-7
CASNRDRGFFEQYF
TGTGCCAGCAACCGGGACAGGGGTTTTTTCGAGCAGTACTTC
>TRBV9|TRBD2|few|TRBJ2-2
CASSVRLAGGPVDTGELFF
TGTGCCAGCAGCGTTAGACTAGCGGGAGGGCCCGTAGACACCGGGGAGCTGTTTTTT
>TRBV11-3|-|few|TRBJ2-2
CASTQAGSGELFF
TGTGCCAGCACCCAGGCAGGGTCCGGGGAGCTGTTTTTT
>TRBV2|TRBD2|-|TRBJ2-5
CASRLAGETQYF
TGTGCCAGCCGACTAGCGGGAGAGACCCAGTACTTC
>TRBV5-1|TRBD2|-|TRBJ2-1
CASSLGLAGTNEQFF
TGCGCCAGCAGCTTGGGACTAGCGGGAACTAATGAGCAGTTCTTC
>TRBV7-9|TRBD1|few|TRBJ1-1
CASSSSGGAEAFF
TGTGCCAGCAGCTCATCAGGGGGTGCTGAAGCTTTCTTT
>TRBV2|TRBD2|-|TRBJ2-1
CATDAGLAGANEQFF
TGTGCCACCGACGCCGGACTAGCGGGAGCAAATGAGCAGTTCTTC
>TRBV14|-|few|TRBJ2-5
CASSLQETQYF
TGTGCCAGCAGCCTACAAGAGACCCAGTACTTC
>TRBV5-1|-|-|TRBJ2-7
CASSLDGAYEQYF
TGCGCCAGCAGCTTAGACGGAGCCTACGAGCAGTACTTC
>TRBV27|TRBD1|-|TRBJ1-3
CASSFLGQGIAGNTIYF
TGTGCCAGCAGTTTTCTGGGACAGGGAATTGCTGGAAACACCATATATTTT
>TRBV13|-|-|TRBJ2-3
CASSTGIGTQYF
TGTGCCAGCAGCACGGGAATTGGGACGCAGTATTTT
>TRBV2|TRBD2|-|TRBJ2-1
CASSLRLAGADEQFF
TGTGCCAGCAGCCTAAGGCTAGCGGGAGCGGATGAGCAGTTCTTC